This T cell receptor (beta chain) came from a study of cytomegalovirus exposure and HLA in healthy donors. Study-level results: In vitro testing confirmed three CMV-associated chains as specific for CMV antigens.

The donors formed part of the roughly 110-subject validation cohort, distinct from the roughly 600-subject first cohort. The junction had 9 bases not matched to a gene; V was cut back by 2 bases and J by 11 bases. Germline V CDR1 and CDR2: MNHNY, SVGAGI (reference sequence). This CDR3 has 14 residues. A remark on this clone: What it binds is unknown.

TCRdb's table, derived via immunoSEQ multiplex PCR, lists solely in-frame clones and lacks some. Seen here are about 74,000 clones, 94% observed once, and the top ten hold about 1.6%. The clonotype originates from a man aged 18 to 30 in good health and CMV-seropositive. This chain uses TRBV6-6 with TRBJ1-1; 9 nucleotides agree with TRBD1. Sequencing used PBMCs. DNA for the CDR3: TGTGCCAGCAGTTACGTGGGGACAGGGATCGGCGCTTTCTTT. Translation: CASSYVGTGIGAFF.